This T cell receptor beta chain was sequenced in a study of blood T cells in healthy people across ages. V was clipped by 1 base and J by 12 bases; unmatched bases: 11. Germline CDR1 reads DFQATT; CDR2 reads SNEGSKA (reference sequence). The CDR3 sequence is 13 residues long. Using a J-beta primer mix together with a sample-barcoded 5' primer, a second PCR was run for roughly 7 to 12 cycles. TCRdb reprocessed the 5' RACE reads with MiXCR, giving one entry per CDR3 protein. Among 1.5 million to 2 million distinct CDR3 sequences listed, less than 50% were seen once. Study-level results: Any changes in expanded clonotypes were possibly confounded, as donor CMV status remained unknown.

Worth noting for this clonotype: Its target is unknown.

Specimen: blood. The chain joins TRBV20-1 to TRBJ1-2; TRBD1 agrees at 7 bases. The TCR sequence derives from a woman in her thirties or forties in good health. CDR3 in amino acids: CSARAPGGSSNTF. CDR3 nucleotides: TGCAGTGCTAGAGCACCAGGGGGTTCAAGTAACACCTTC.